This T cell receptor beta chain was recorded in a study of cytomegalovirus exposure and HLA in healthy donors. Across the whole study: The study placed roughly four fifths of its roughly 410 genotyped donors in the Caucasian-associated ancestry cluster.

General study points: Later analysis demonstrated an association between a missense DCLRE1C variant and TCR beta V- and J-gene trimming. A few V segments could not be told apart, such as TRBV6-2 and TRBV6-3, and were left out. Among donors in an Asian-associated ancestry cluster, a later analysis reportedly found fewer N-insertions than the roughly 610-donor mean.

As for this clone: The antigen remains unidentified.

PCR employed 60 Vbeta and 13 Jbeta primers. Using immunoSEQ multiplex PCR, the repertoire was profiled, and TCRdb retains in-frame clones only, with some absent. The sample has 120,000 or so clones, around 66% seen once. The CDR3 runs to 16 residues. CDR1 LNHDA and CDR2 SQIVND come from the germline V gene (reference sequence). V dropped 8 bases and J dropped 0 bases, with 19 bases sitting between them. This chain links TRBV19 with TRBJ1-1, with a tentative D call TRBD1 (6 bases). Material: PBMCs. This TCR was recovered from a woman between 40 and 50 years old in good health and CMV-seropositive. Written as DNA, the CDR3 is TGTGCCAGTGGGGACATCCGCATGTCTATGAACACTGAAGCTTTCTTT. The encoded protein is CASGDIRMSMNTEAFF.